This T cell receptor beta chain was captured by sequencing in a study of T cells after yellow fever vaccination. Turning to the study itself: Some fractions had low cell numbers, and these were prepared with SMART-Seq v4 Ultra Low Input. Study-level results: Although the secondary response was weaker, it peaked faster, at day 5 versus 15. Most clones from primary vaccination resurfaced after the booster (approximately 97% CD4, around 90% CD8).

Deletions cut 4 bases from V and 0 bases from J, with 7 bases between. The germline V gene has CDR1 SGHTA and CDR2 FQGNSA. CDR3 size: 15 residues. As concerns this clonotype: Antigen unknown.

Using its own MiXCR run on the 5' RACE reads, TCRdb lists one record per CDR3 protein. The top ten clones hold 17% of a sample with a few hundred thousand distinct CDR3 sequences, roughly a sixth of them seen once. The TCR comes from a man aged 18 to 35 who received the YFV17D yellow fever vaccine. V gene TRBV7-2 combines with J gene TRBJ2-6, with unresolved D. This sample comprised PBMCs, obtained 5 days after the first yellow fever vaccination. The CDR3 nucleotides are TGTGCCAGCAGCTCAGTTTACTCTGGGGCCAACGTCCTGACTTTC. This translates into CASSSVYSGANVLTF.